This T cell receptor beta chain came from a study of cytotoxic CD8 clonotypes in ibrutinib-treated CLL. Whole-study results and caveats: Clonotypes that were public were uncommon, and they contracted or stayed stable on treatment. The times at which samples were taken varied between sustained-remission and progressing patients.

Produced via immunoSEQ multiplex PCR; TCRdb's table is partial and in-frame only. In the table there are about 160,000 clones, 70% to 85% of which are singletons. In the case of this clone: What it recognizes is unknown.

TCR beta libraries used 1.5 to 2 micrograms of DNA from cryopreserved PBMCs. The CDR3 loop spans 15 amino acids. Per germline, CDR1 LGHNA and CDR2 YNFKEQ. V dropped 0 bases and J dropped 3 bases, with 11 bases sitting between them. The TCR originated in a human donor with chronic lymphocytic leukemia. The gene calls are TRBV4-2 and TRBJ1-1; D is undetermined. This specimen consisted of PBMCs, obtained after 12 months of ibrutinib treatment. The CDR3 here is CASSQDYQRDTEAFF. In nucleotides, the CDR3 is TGTGCCAGCAGCCAAGATTACCAGCGGGACACTGAAGCTTTCTTT.